Included here is one TCR beta chain sequence, with context. These data are taken from a study of shared clonotypes between healthy human individuals. The CDR3 has 15 amino acids. V was clipped by 6 bases and J by 0 bases, with 11 bases between them. Germline CDR1 is SGHTA and CDR2 is FQGNSA. The data were produced by immunoSEQ multiplex PCR, yet TCRdb's version contains in-frame clones alone and is incomplete. The sample has fewer than 650,000 clones; roughly 79% are singletons. The sequencing sample was made of PBMCs. The V call is TRBV7-2, the J call TRBJ2-2; TRBD2 is a possible D gene (6 bases). This receptor was obtained from a woman between 35 and 50 years old in good health. Some clones in this sample may be carry-over from other donors' samples. CDR3 region: CASRVGLSNTGELFF. The DNA of the CDR3 is TGTGCCAGCAGGGTAGGACTATCGAACACCGGGGAGCTGTTTTTT. Supplemented by reference TRBV7-2 and TRBJ2-2, the full variable domain reads GAGVSQSPSNKVTEKGKDVELRCDPISGHTALYWYRQSLGQGLEFLIYFQGNSAPDKSGLPSDRFSAERTGGSVSTLTIQRTQQEDSAVYLCASRVGLSNTGELFFGEGSRLTVL.